These 17 T cell receptor beta chains were sequenced from one sample in a study of cytomegalovirus exposure and HLA in healthy donors. The PCR was carried out with 60 Vbeta primers and 13 Jbeta primers. Measured with immunoSEQ multiplex PCR; TCRdb has only the in-frame clones, and not every one. The sample contains about 170,000 clones, almost 80% of which appear only once. Sequences were obtained from PBMCs. These receptors originate from a woman aged 50 to 60 in good health and CMV-seropositive.

V is TRBV27 and J is TRBJ2-1; D possibly corresponds to TRBD1 (6 bases). Germline lookup yields CDR1 MNHEY and CDR2 SMNVEV (reference sequence). Trimming left V 7 bases short and J 6 bases short, with 16 bases between. The CDR3 has 14 residues. CDR3 amino acids: CASKLVGALNEQFF. The CDR3 DNA is TGTGCCAGCAAGCTAGTGGGGGCCCTCAATGAGCAGTTCTTC.

This chain joins TRBV28 and TRBJ2-1; D is unresolved. The CDR3 length is 13 residues. Germline-derived CDR1 and CDR2 are MDHEN and SYDVKM. V shed 6 bases and J shed 4 bases, with 10 bases lying between them. The CDR3: CASRPPGYNEQFF. The CDR3 coding sequence is TGTGCCAGCAGACCTCCAGGTTACAATGAGCAGTTCTTC.

As regards this clone: The same CDR3 also results from other DNA sequences found in this sample. The rearrangement links TRBV19 to TRBJ2-2; maybe TRBD2 (6 bases). Germline V gene lookup returns CDR1 LNHDA and CDR2 SQIVND (reference sequence). V lost 2 bases to trimming and J lost 7 bases, with 11 bases between them. This CDR3 is built from 14 residues. CDR3 loop: CASSIRGSSGELFF. The CDR3 DNA is TGTGCCAGTAGTATACGGGGGAGCAGCGGGGAGCTGTTTTTT. The whole variable domain, filled in from reference TRBV19 and TRBJ2-2, reads DGGITQSPKYLFRKEGQNVTLSCEQNLNHDAMYWYRQDPGQGLRLIYYSQIVNDFQKGDIAEGYSVSREKKESFPLTVTSAQKNPTAFYLCASSIRGSSGELFFGEGSRLTVL.

The chain uses TRBV6-5 and TRBJ1-5, with D hard to call. V was shortened by 4 bases and J by 1 base, with 8 bases between the two germline ends. The CDR3 is 14 residues long. Germline CDR1 reads MNHEY; CDR2 reads SVGAGI. The CDR3 reads CASSSQRSNQPQHF. CDR3 in DNA: TGTGCCAGCAGTTCACAGAGAAGCAATCAGCCCCAGCATTTT.

This chain links TRBV19 with TRBJ1-2; 9 nucleotides align to TRBD1. Germline V lookup: CDR1 LNHDA, CDR2 SQIVND (reference sequence). The CDR3 loop spans 16 amino acids. V lost 10 bases and J lost 2; bases outside the gene matches: 14. For the CDR3, the DNA is TGTGCCACCAGGAGGGACAGGGCATCGACGAACTATGGCTACACCTTC. It is translated as CATRRDRASTNYGYTF.

This sequence joins TRBV19 and TRBJ1-3; no reliable D call. Germline values: CDR1 LNHDA, CDR2 SQIVND (reference sequence). V was trimmed by 3 bases and J by 5 bases, leaving 23 bases between them. The CDR3 totals 18 residues. The CDR3 sequence is CASSMELDTGSRRNTIYF. CDR3 nucleotides: TGTGCCAGTAGTATGGAGCTCGATACGGGGAGCCGAAGAAACACCATATATTTT. Full variable domain (outside the CDR3, taken from reference TRBV19 and TRBJ1-3): DGGITQSPKYLFRKEGQNVTLSCEQNLNHDAMYWYRQDPGQGLRLIYYSQIVNDFQKGDIAEGYSVSREKKESFPLTVTSAQKNPTAFYLCASSMELDTGSRRNTIYFGEGSWLTVV.

The chain combines TRBV5-1 with TRBJ1-5; TRBD1 agrees at 7 bases. The V gene end was trimmed by 2 bases and the J gene end by 4 bases; junction bases not matched to a gene: 6. Germline CDR1 SGHRS, CDR2 YFSETQ. The CDR3 has 15 residues. The DNA for the CDR3 is TGCGCCAGCAGCTTAGACCCGGGACAGAATCAGCCCCAGCATTTT. It specifies CASSLDPGQNQPQHF.

This chain joins TRBV29-1 and TRBJ1-1; D call uncertain. V was shortened by 5 bases and J by 0 bases, with 10 bases between the two germline ends. Germline lookup yields CDR1 SQVTM and CDR2 ANQGSEA. The CDR3 is 13 amino acids. CDR3 coding DNA: TGCAGCGTTTCCCCAGATTTGAACACTGAAGCTTTCTTT. It specifies CSVSPDLNTEAFF. Drawing the rest from reference TRBV29-1 and TRBJ1-1, the complete variable domain is SAVISQKPSRDICQRGTSLTIQCQVDSQVTMMFWYRQQPGQSLTLIATANQGSEATYESGFVIDKFPISRPNLTFSTLTVSNMSPEDSSIYLCSVSPDLNTEAFFGQGTRLTVV.

This chain links TRBV29-1 with TRBJ2-1; a possible D gene is TRBD1 (5 bases). Deletions cut 7 bases from V and 6 bases from J, with 13 bases between. There are 12 residues in the CDR3. Germline CDR1 and CDR2: SQVTM and ANQGSEA. The CDR3, as DNA: TGCAGCGCTTGGGGTCAGGGCAATGAGCAGTTCTTC. This gives the protein CSAWGQGNEQFF.

This clone showed up just once. Mismatch with germline at one junction end may stem from a read error. This chain uses TRBV30 with TRBJ1-6; D may be TRBD1 (6 bases). The CDR3 is 12 residues long. Germline loops: CDR1 GTSNPN, CDR2 SVGIG (reference sequence). The CDR3 DNA reads as TGTGCCGGGAGGCAGGGGCACTCACCCCTCCACTTT. The encoded protein is CAGRQGHSPLHF.

This chain joins TRBV5-1 and TRBJ2-5; 7 bases map to TRBD1. This CDR3 spans 16 amino acids. V was clipped by 0 bases and J by 7 bases; unmatched bases: 12. Germline V lookup: CDR1 SGHRS, CDR2 YFSETQ. CDR3 region: CASSLADRSQKGTQYF. The DNA of the CDR3 is TGCGCCAGCAGCTTGGCGGACAGGTCCCAAAAAGGGACCCAGTACTTC.

This chain uses TRBV28 with TRBJ1-6; no reliable D call. Trimming took 5 bases from V and 7 from J, leaving 18 bases between them. The CDR3 runs to 16 residues. Germline V lookup: CDR1 MDHEN, CDR2 SYDVKM. As DNA, the CDR3 is TGTGCCAGCAGTCCCGCCGGAGCACTGACGAATTCACCCCTCCACTTT. Its protein product is CASSPAGALTNSPLHF. Complete variable domain (other parts from reference TRBV28 and TRBJ1-6): DVKVTQSSRYLVKRTGEKVFLECVQDMDHENMFWYRQDPGLGLRLIYFSYDVKMKEKGDIPEGYSVSREKKERFSLILESASTNQTSMYLCASSPAGALTNSPLHFGNGTRLTVT.

J is TRBJ1-3 and V is TRBV27; D might be TRBD1 (6 bases). The ends were cut back, 4 bases at V and 4 bases at J, with 11 bases in the middle. The CDR3 length is 14 residues. The germline CDR1 and CDR2 sequences are MNHEY and SMNVEV (reference sequence). The CDR3: CASSSQGLGNTIYF. DNA of the CDR3: TGTGCCAGCAGTTCACAGGGTTTAGGAAACACCATATATTTT.

As DNA, the CDR3 is TGTGCCAGCAGTTTAGTCGGAGGGAATCAGCCCCAGCATTTT. It encodes CASSLVGGNQPQHF. The V and J genes are TRBV28 and TRBJ1-5; no clear D. Trimming took off 2 bases at V and 4 bases at J, with 9 bases between the two ends. The CDR3 spans 14 residues. CDR1 and CDR2 (germline): MDHEN, SYDVKM.

The count of this clone is one. V usage is TRBV29-1 and J usage is TRBJ2-7; 8 nucleotides agree with TRBD1. Germline assignment: CDR1 SQVTM and CDR2 ANQGSEA. The junction had 9 bases not matched to a gene; V was cut back by 7 bases and J by 4 bases. The CDR3 has 13 residues. This CDR3 is CSGGQGGAYEQYF. Written as DNA, the CDR3 is TGCAGCGGTGGACAGGGTGGGGCATACGAGCAGTACTTC.

The chain has TRBV5-1 and TRBJ1-2; D remains ambiguous. The CDR3 is 14 residues long. Germline V gene lookup returns CDR1 SGHRS and CDR2 YFSETQ. V lost 3 bases and J lost 0, with 9 bases in between. Written as DNA, the CDR3 is TGCGCCAGCAGCTCTCAGACTACTAACTATGGCTACACCTTC. Translation: CASSSQTTNYGYTF.

This rearrangement joins TRBV4-2 to TRBJ2-2, with 7 nucleotides matching TRBD2. V gave up 1 base and J gave up 5 bases; unmatched junction bases: 7. This CDR3 has 16 residues. Germline-derived CDR1 and CDR2 are LGHNA and YNFKEQ. In DNA form, the CDR3 reads TGTGCCAGCAGCCAAGGGGCGGGAGTGCGGACCGGGGAGCTGTTTTTT. This translates into CASSQGAGVRTGELFF.